Reported below is one T cell receptor beta chain. Antigen specificity is unknown. This sample was taken from a study of CD8 T cells in ankylosing spondylitis. Overall study findings and caveats: Significantly higher representation of disease-linked clones was reported for matched ankylosing spondylitis synovial fluid. Some motif variants had been reported before (in reactive arthritis synovial fluid and blood). Ankylosing spondylitis blood appeared to carry a characteristic TCR beta motif of seven to nine highly homologous variants.

With molecular barcodes, quantitative 5'-RACE was used to make the TCR beta libraries. TCRdb used MiXCR to reprocess the 5' RACE reads, holding one entry per CDR3 protein. The table shows some 140,000 distinct CDR3 sequences, with 6% to 8.5% occurring only once. The junction had 2 bases not matched to a gene; V was cut back by 1 base and J by 3 bases. In germline, CDR1 is LGHNA, CDR2 YNFKEQ. This CDR3 spans 15 amino acids. The chain couples TRBV4-2 to TRBJ1-1, with 10 nucleotides matching TRBD1. This receptor was taken from a female donor with ankylosing spondylitis or in good health (not recorded which). Specimen: blood, either unsorted or a sorted T cell fraction (not recorded which). The CDR3 spells CASSQAGQGDTEAFF. The CDR3 nucleotides read TGTGCCAGCAGCCAAGCTGGACAGGGGGACACTGAAGCTTTCTTT.